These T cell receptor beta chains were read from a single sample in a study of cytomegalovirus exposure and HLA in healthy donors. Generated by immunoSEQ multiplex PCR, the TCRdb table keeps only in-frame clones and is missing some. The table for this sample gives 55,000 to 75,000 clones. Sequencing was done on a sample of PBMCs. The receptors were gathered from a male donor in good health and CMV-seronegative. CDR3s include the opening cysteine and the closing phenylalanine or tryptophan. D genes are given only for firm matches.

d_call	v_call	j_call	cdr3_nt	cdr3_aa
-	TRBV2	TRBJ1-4	TGTGCCACCACGAGGGCCGGGGGTGAAAAACTGTTTTTT	CATTRAGGEKLFF
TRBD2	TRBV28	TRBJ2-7	TGTGCCAGCAGCAAGGGGACTAGCGGGGCCTACGAGCAGTACTTC	CASSKGTSGAYEQYF
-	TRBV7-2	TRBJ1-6	TGTGCCAGCAGTTCTCAGGGAGGTCCTTCACCCCTCCACTTT	CASSSQGGPSPLHF
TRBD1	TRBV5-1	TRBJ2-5	TGCGCCAGCAGTCAGGTGGACAGGACGTACCAAGAGACCCAGTACTTC	CASSQVDRTYQETQYF
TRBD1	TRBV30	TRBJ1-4	TGTGCCTGGAGTGAGGGACAGGGTAGAACTAATGAAAAACTGTTTTTT	CAWSEGQGRTNEKLFF
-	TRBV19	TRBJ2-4	TGTGCCAGTAGTATAGCGGGAGAAATCAAAAACATTCAGTACTTC	CASSIAGEIKNIQYF
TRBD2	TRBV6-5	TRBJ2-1	TGTGCCAGCAAGGGACTAGCGGGTTACAATGAGCAGTTCTTC	CASKGLAGYNEQFF
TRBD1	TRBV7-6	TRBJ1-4	TGTGCCAGCAGCTTAACGGGACAGGGGGAAAAACTGTTTTTT	CASSLTGQGEKLFF
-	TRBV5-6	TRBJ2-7	TGTGCCAGCAGCTTGAGACAGGTGCTTTCCTACGAGCAGTACTTC	CASSLRQVLSYEQYF
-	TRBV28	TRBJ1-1	TGTGCCAGCAGTCCATCACGGGCCGGGGTGAACACTGAAGCTTTCTTT	CASSPSRAGVNTEAFF
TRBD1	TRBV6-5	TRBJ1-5	TGTGCCAGCAGGGACAGGCCACATAGCAATCAGCCCCAGCATTTT	CASRDRPHSNQPQHF
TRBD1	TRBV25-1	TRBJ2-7	TGTGCCAGCAGTGCCTCCGGGACAGCCTACGAGCAGTACTTC	CASSASGTAYEQYF
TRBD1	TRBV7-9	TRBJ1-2	TGTGCCAGCAGTTCCCCCGGGACAGGGCTGGGCTACACCTTC	CASSSPGTGLGYTF
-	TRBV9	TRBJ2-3	TGTGCCAGCAGCGTAACTGAAAGAGACACAGATACGCAGTATTTT	CASSVTERDTDTQYF
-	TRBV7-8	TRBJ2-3	TGTGCCAGCAGCTTAGAAACGGGTCTCCCCACAGATACGCAGTATTTT	CASSLETGLPTDTQYF
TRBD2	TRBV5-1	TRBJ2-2	TGCGCCAGCAGCTTGGCCCCTGTCCAGCGGGGGGGCACCGGGGAGCTGTTTTTT	CASSLAPVQRGGTGELFF
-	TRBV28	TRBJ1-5	TGTGCCAGCAGCACCGGTGGGGGCTTGGGCAATCAGCCCCAGCATTTT	CASSTGGGLGNQPQHF
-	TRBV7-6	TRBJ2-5	TGTGCCAGCAGCCCCCCTGCGGCGGGATCCCAAGAGACCCAGTACTTC	CASSPPAAGSQETQYF
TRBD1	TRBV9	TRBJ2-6	TGTGCCAGCAGCTCCGGGACAGGGTGGAAGGTCCTGACTTTC	CASSSGTGWKVLTF
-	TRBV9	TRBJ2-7	TGTGCCAGCAGCGGAGGGGGTGTCAACGAGCAGTACTTC	CASSGGGVNEQYF
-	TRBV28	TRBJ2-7	TGTGCCAGCAGTTCGACAGGGAGGTCCTACGAGCAGTACTTC	CASSSTGRSYEQYF
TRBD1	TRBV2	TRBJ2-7	TGTGCCAGCAGTGGGACAGGCGCCTACGAGCAGTACTTC	CASSGTGAYEQYF
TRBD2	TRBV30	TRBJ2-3	TGTGCCTGGGGACTAGCGGGAGGCGTTGATACGCAGTATTTT	CAWGLAGGVDTQYF
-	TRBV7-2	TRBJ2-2	TGTGCCAGCAGCCCACTCCTCGCCGGGGAGCTGTTTTTT	CASSPLLAGELFF
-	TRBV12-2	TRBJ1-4	TGTGCAAGTCGCCATGACAGGTGGGGCGAAAAACTGTTTTTT	CASRHDRWGEKLFF
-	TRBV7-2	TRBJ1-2	TGTGCCAGCAGCTCCTCAGGGTTCGGATCGTTCTTC	CASSSSGFGSFF
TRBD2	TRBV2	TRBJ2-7	TGTGCCAGCAGCCCTCGGACTAGCGGGAGCTCCTACGAGCAGTACTTC	CASSPRTSGSSYEQYF
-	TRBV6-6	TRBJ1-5	TGTGCCAGCACCAGAAACGACGGGGCCCAGCATTTT	CASTRNDGAQHF
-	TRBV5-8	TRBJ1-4	TGTGCCAGTACATTCCTCAGATCGGGGGAAAAACTGTTTTTT	CASTFLRSGEKLFF
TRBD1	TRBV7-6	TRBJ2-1	TGTGCCAGCAGCTCCGACAGGGAAGATGAGAATGAGCAGTTCTTC	CASSSDREDENEQFF
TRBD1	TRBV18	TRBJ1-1	TGTGCCAGCTCACTAACAGGGGAACGTAAGAACACTGAAGCTTTCTTT	CASSLTGERKNTEAFF
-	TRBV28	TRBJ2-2	TGTGCCAGCAGTTTATGGACAGGGAACACCGGGGAGCTGTTTTTT	CASSLWTGNTGELFF
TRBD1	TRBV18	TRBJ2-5	TGTGCCAGCTCACTGGGACAGGGCCCTCAGGAGACCCAGTACTTC	CASSLGQGPQETQYF
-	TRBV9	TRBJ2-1	TGTGCCAGCAGCGTAGGTTACTTAAATGAGCAGTTCTTC	CASSVGYLNEQFF
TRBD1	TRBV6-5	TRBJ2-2	TGTGCCAGCAGGGGACAGTCGAACACCGGGGAGCTGTTTTTT	CASRGQSNTGELFF
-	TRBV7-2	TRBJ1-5	TGTGCCAGCAGCTTAGTGGGGGGGGCAGGTCAGCCCCAGCATTTT	CASSLVGGAGQPQHF
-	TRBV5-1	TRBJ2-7	TGCGCCAGCAGCTTGCCCGGCTACGAGCAGTACTTC	CASSLPGYEQYF
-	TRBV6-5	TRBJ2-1	TGTGCCAGCAGTTACGAGACAGGCCCCTACAATGAGCAGTTCTTC	CASSYETGPYNEQFF
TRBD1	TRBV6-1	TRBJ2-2	TGTGCCAGCAGTGAACGGGACAGTATTATCGGGGAGCTGTTTTTT	CASSERDSIIGELFF
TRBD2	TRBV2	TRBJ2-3	TGCGCCGGGGGGGAACGTCGCACAGATACGCAGTATTTT	CAGGERRTDTQYF
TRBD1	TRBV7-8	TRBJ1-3	TGTGCCAGCAGCTTAGGCTGGGACAGATTATACCCCATATATTTT	CASSLGWDRLYPIYF
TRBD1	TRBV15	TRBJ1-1	TGTGCCACCAGCCCCCGGACAGGGAAGGGTGTAGAAGCTTTCTTT	CATSPRTGKGVEAFF
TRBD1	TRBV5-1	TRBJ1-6	TGCGCCAGCAGCCAAGGGACAGGGGATGGAAATTCACCCCTCCACTTT	CASSQGTGDGNSPLHF
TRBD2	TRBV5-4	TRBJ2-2	TGTGCCAGCAGCTTGGCTAGCGGGAGGGTGGCAGGCACCGGGGAGCTGTTTTTT	CASSLASGRVAGTGELFF
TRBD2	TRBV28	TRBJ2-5	TGTGCCAGCAGTTTGGCCCGGGGGGGCGGGAGCTGGGAGACCCAGTACTTC	CASSLARGGGSWETQYF
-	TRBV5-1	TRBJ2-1	TGCGCCAGCAAGCTAGGGGCCAACTCCGACAATGAGCAGTTCTTC	CASKLGANSDNEQFF
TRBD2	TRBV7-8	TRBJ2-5	TGTGCCAGCAGCTTAGTACCGGGGGGGCTTGGAGAGACCCAGTACTTC	CASSLVPGGLGETQYF
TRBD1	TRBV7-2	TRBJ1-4	TGTGCCAGCAGCTTATCAGGGACAGGGCGGACTAATGAAAAACTGTTTTTT	CASSLSGTGRTNEKLFF
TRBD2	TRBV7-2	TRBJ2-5	TGTGCCAGCAGCTTAGGGCGGAGCGGGGGGGAAGAGACCCAGTACTTC	CASSLGRSGGEETQYF
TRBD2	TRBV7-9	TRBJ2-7	TGTGCCAGCAGCTTAAGCGGGAGGGCCTACGAGCAGTACTTC	CASSLSGRAYEQYF
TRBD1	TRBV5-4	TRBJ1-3	TGTGCCAGCAGCAGGATTGGGGGACAGGGGTTCCGAAACACCATATATTTT	CASSRIGGQGFRNTIYF
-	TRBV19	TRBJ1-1	TGTGCCAGTAGGCCTCTCGGGTGGGCTGAAGCTTTCTTT	CASRPLGWAEAFF